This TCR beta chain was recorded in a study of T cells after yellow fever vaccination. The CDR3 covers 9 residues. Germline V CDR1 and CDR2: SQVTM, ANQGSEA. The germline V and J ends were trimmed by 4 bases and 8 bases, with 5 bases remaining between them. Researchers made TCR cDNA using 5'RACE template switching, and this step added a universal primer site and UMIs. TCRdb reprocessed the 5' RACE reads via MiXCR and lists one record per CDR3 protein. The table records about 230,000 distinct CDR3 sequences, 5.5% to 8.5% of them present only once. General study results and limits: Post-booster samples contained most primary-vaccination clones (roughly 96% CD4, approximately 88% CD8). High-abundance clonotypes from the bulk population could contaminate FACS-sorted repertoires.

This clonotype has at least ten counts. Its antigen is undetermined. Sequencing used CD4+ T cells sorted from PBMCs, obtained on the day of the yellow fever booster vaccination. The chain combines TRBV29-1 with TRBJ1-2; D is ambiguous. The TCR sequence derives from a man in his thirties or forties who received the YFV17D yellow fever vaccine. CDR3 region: CSVVEGYTF. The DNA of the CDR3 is TGCAGCGTTGTCGAGGGCTACACCTTC.